The T cell receptor (beta chain) described here comes from a study of CD8 T cells in Susac syndrome. RNA was extracted with the RNeasy kit, and a quantity of about 0.45 to 1 ug was reverse transcribed using random hexamers. The CDR3 of TCR beta was amplified by immunoSEQ multiplex PCR across 54 Vbeta and 13 Jbeta. TCRdb reanalysed the immunoSEQ multiplex PCR reads using MiXCR and keeps one entry per CDR3 protein. The table has about 140,000 distinct CDR3 sequences, 85% to 95% seen once. Germline CDR1 is MNHNY and CDR2 is SVGAGI (reference sequence). The CDR3 is made up of 15 amino acids. V lost 5 bases to trimming and J lost 8 bases, with 21 bases between them. FACS enriched CD8+ TEMRA cells, while bulk CD8+ and CD4+ were negatively isolated.

This receptor was identified in a human donor with multiple sclerosis. Material: CD4+ T cells from PBMCs. V and J are TRBV6-6 and TRBJ1-2; a weak D match, TRBD1 (5 bases). The CDR3 DNA reads TGTGCCAGCAGTCCAGACGGCAGGGAGGTACACGGCTACACCTTC. Translation gives CASSPDGREVHGYTF.